Listed here are 29 T cell receptor beta chains from one sample, sequenced in a study of OX40 agonist ivuxolimab in advanced cancers. Libraries were built with the immunoSEQ multiplex PCR assay. Entries here come from immuneACCESS through TCRdb and include only in-frame sequences with V and J called. Some clones fail to appear in such tables; in the studies checked, an unresolved V gene covers under half of the shortfall, and the cause of the remainder is unknown. For this sample the table gives around 68,000 clones, of which around 87% were detected only once. Together, the top ten hold 2.5% to 3% of the sample. The sequenced sample was CD4+ or CD8+ T cells sorted from blood, obtained in a trial of the OX40 agonist ivuxolimab. All receptors derive from an adult with an advanced solid tumor such as melanoma, head and neck, liver or kidney cancer.

The chain couples TRBV28 to TRBJ2-2; TRBD1 might be the D (5 bases). This CDR3 is 12 amino acids long. Looked up from germline, CDR1 is MDHEN and CDR2 is SYDVKM. Trimming took 3 bases from V and 8 from J, leaving 7 bases between them. CDR3 in DNA: TGTGCCAGCAGTTTCCGACAGGGGGAGCTGTTTTTT. It is translated as CASSFRQGELFF.

The V and J genes are TRBV19 and TRBJ2-3; no clear D. CDR1 is LNHDA, CDR2 SQIVND, per germline (reference sequence). Trimming removed 5 bases from V and 5 bases from J, with 11 bases in between. This CDR3 is 13 amino acids long. CDR3 DNA: TGTGCCAGTAGTCTACAGACCGGAGATACGCAGTATTTT. Its translation: CASSLQTGDTQYF.

The chain links TRBV27 to TRBJ1-5; D gene ambiguous. Trimming removed 5 bases from V and 5 bases from J, with 13 bases in between. Per germline, CDR1 MNHEY and CDR2 SMNVEV (reference sequence). The CDR3 is made up of 14 amino acids. The CDR3 DNA follows: TGTGCCAGCAGTAACGACGGGTACTATCAGCCCCAGCATTTT. This codes for CASSNDGYYQPQHF.

CDR3 residues: CASSTRRGRGTGELFF. CDR3 sequence (DNA): TGTGCCAGCTCTACTCGACGAGGGAGAGGGACCGGGGAGCTGTTTTTT. V is TRBV18 and J is TRBJ2-2; possibly TRBD2 for D (5 bases). Germline V lookup: CDR1 KGHSH, CDR2 LQKENI. Trimming removed 6 bases from V and 5 bases from J, with 19 bases in between. The CDR3 covers 16 residues. Looking up the rest from reference TRBV18 and TRBJ2-2 gives the full variable domain: NAGVMQNPRHLVRRRGQEARLRCSPMKGHSHVYWYRQLPEEGLKFMVYLQKENIIDESGMPKERFSAEFPKEGPSILRIQQVVRGDSAAYFCASSTRRGRGTGELFFGEGSRLTVL.

The V gene is TRBV7-2, the J gene TRBJ2-7, with 7 bases identical to TRBD1. V lost 4 bases, J lost 3 bases, and 3 bases stayed unmatched. The CDR3 spans 13 residues. Germline lookup yields CDR1 SGHTA and CDR2 FQGNSA. The CDR3 is CASSSGQSYEQYF. The DNA of the CDR3 is TGTGCCAGCAGCTCGGGACAGAGCTACGAGCAGTACTTC.

V usage is TRBV4-3 and J usage is TRBJ2-1, with 7 bases aligning to TRBD1. This CDR3 has 16 residues. Germline CDR1 is LGHNA and CDR2 is YSLEER. The junction had 11 bases not matched to a gene; V was cut back by 1 base and J by 8 bases. The CDR3: CASSQGDRVLRDEQFF. CDR3 bases: TGCGCCAGCAGCCAAGGTGACAGGGTCCTACGCGATGAGCAGTTCTTC.

This chain joins TRBV5-1 and TRBJ1-2; no clear D. V was pared by 3 bases and J by 4 bases, with 13 bases between. CDR3 length: 14 residues. The germline V gene encodes CDR1 SGHRS and CDR2 YFSETQ. DNA for the CDR3: TGCGCCAGCAGCTCGAACCAGGCTGTCTATGGCTACACCTTC. Its protein is CASSSNQAVYGYTF.

J is TRBJ2-7 and V is TRBV19; TRBD2 matches 9 bases. With 6 bases clipped from V and 1 base from J, the junction kept 4 bases outside the gene matches. Per the germline V gene, CDR1 is LNHDA and CDR2 is SQIVND (reference sequence). The CDR3 contains 14 residues. In nucleotides, the CDR3 is TGTGCCAGTAGATCGACTAGCGGTTCCTACGAGCAGTACTTC. Its translation is CASRSTSGSYEQYF.

The chain is built from TRBV18 and TRBJ2-5, with 12 bases matching TRBD2. This CDR3 has 17 amino acids. Per germline, CDR1 KGHSH and CDR2 LQKENI. J gave up 5 bases and V 0 bases, and 7 bases lay outside the gene matches. The CDR3 reads CASSPPTSGGPRETQYF. The CDR3 bases are TGTGCCAGCTCACCACCGACTAGCGGGGGACCCCGGGAGACCCAGTACTTC.

The gene calls are TRBV20-1 and TRBJ2-7; D perhaps matches TRBD1 (6 bases). V dropped 5 bases and J dropped 7 bases, with 12 bases sitting between them. This CDR3 spans 11 amino acids. The germline gives CDR1 DFQATT, CDR2 SNEGSKA (reference sequence). The CDR3 DNA reads TGCAGTGCTTCTGACAGGCATGAGCAGTACTTC. This codes for CSASDRHEQYF.

CDR3 DNA sequence: TGTGCCAGCAGTCTGCGGTCGGGAGATACGCAGTATTTT. Translated: CASSLRSGDTQYF. This rearrangement joins TRBV25-1 to TRBJ2-3; D ambiguous. The CDR3 contains 13 residues. V lost 5 bases and J 5 bases, leaving 11 bases between the germline ends. CDR1 is MGHDK, CDR2 SYGVNS, per germline.

The rearrangement joins TRBV4-2 to TRBJ2-4; D gene unclear. The CDR3 length is 17 residues. Trimming left V 0 bases short and J 0 bases short, with 12 bases between. Germline V gives CDR1 LGHNA, CDR2 YNFKEQ. The CDR3 nucleotides read TGTGCCAGCAGCCAAGAACGAGAACTTCTAGCCAAAAACATTCAGTACTTC. This gives the protein CASSQERELLAKNIQYF.

This chain links TRBV5-1 with TRBJ2-7; the match to TRBD2 covers 15 bases. V lost 4 bases to trimming and J lost 7 bases; unmatched junction nucleotides: 9. The CDR3 totals 16 residues. Germline loops: CDR1 SGHRS, CDR2 YFSETQ. The CDR3 protein is CASSPWTSGGAGEQYF. The DNA for the CDR3 is TGCGCCAGCAGCCCTTGGACTAGCGGGGGGGCCGGGGAGCAGTACTTC.

The chain recombines TRBV4-1 with TRBJ2-7; 7 nucleotides line up with TRBD2. This CDR3 has 16 amino acids. The V and J ends lost 0 bases and 4 bases, in that order; junction bases with no gene match: 9. The germline V gene has CDR1 MGHRA and CDR2 YSYEKL. The CDR3 reads CASSQERWLAEYEQYF. DNA of the CDR3: TGCGCCAGCAGCCAAGAAAGATGGCTAGCGGAATACGAGCAGTACTTC.

This clone was recorded at least ten times. The CDR3 region is CASSLGGANTPSFTEAFF. CDR3 bases: TGTGCCAGCAGCTTAGGAGGGGCCAACACCCCCTCCTTCACTGAAGCTTTCTTT. The chain has TRBV7-9 and TRBJ1-1, with D perhaps TRBD1 (5 bases). The CDR3 is made up of 18 amino acids. Trimming removed 1 base from V and 4 bases from J, with 22 bases in between. Germline lookup yields CDR1 SEHNR and CDR2 FQNEAQ (reference sequence).

This clone was counted once. V and J are TRBV7-9 and TRBJ2-6; D gene ambiguous. The germline V and J ends were trimmed by 7 bases and 4 bases, with 14 bases remaining between them. CDR3 size: 15 residues. The germline V gene has CDR1 SEHNR and CDR2 FQNEAQ (reference sequence). The CDR3 region is CASTPPFTGANVLTF. CDR3 bases: TGTGCCAGCACCCCGCCGTTTACCGGGGCCAACGTCCTGACTTTC.

This clone has just a few counts. V is TRBV5-4 and J is TRBJ2-1; D is possibly TRBD2 (6 bases). This CDR3 has 16 amino acids. Trimming removed 4 bases from V and 7 bases from J, with 21 bases in between. CDR1 and CDR2 from the germline V gene are SGHNT and YYREEE (reference sequence). The DNA of the CDR3 is TGTGCCAGCAGCCTCAGGGAACTAGCACCCCTAAATGAGCAGTTCTTC. Protein: CASSLRELAPLNEQFF.

V is TRBV5-1 and J is TRBJ2-3; no reliable D call. CDR1 and CDR2 from the germline V gene are SGHRS and YFSETQ. The CDR3 covers 12 residues. With 5 bases removed from V and 5 bases from J, the gap between germline ends came to 9 bases. Written as DNA, the CDR3 is TGCGCCAGCAGTTTCGACCGAGATACGCAGTATTTT. Translated: CASSFDRDTQYF.

The chain is built from TRBV27 and TRBJ2-2; no reliable D call. Trimming stripped 5 bases from V and 1 base from J, with 8 bases between. This CDR3 contains 14 residues. The germline V gene encodes CDR1 MNHEY and CDR2 SMNVEV (reference sequence). As DNA, the CDR3 is TGTGCCAGCAGTCGTCCTAAGAACACCGGGGAGCTGTTTTTT. It yields the protein CASSRPKNTGELFF.

The rearrangement links TRBV9 to TRBJ2-4; the D is unclear. This CDR3 has 14 amino acids. In germline, CDR1 is SGDLS, CDR2 YYNGEE. V was cut by 3 bases and J by 6 bases, with 13 bases left in between. The CDR3 nucleotides are TGTGCCAGCAGCGGGGGTGGCGTCGGAAACATTCAGTACTTC. Amino acids: CASSGGGVGNIQYF. Using reference TRBV9 and TRBJ2-4 for the parts outside the CDR3, the full variable domain is DSGVTQTPKHLITATGQRVTLRCSPRSGDLSVYWYQQSLDQGLQFLIQYYNGEERAKGNILERFSAQQFPDLHSELNLSSLELGDSALYFCASSGGGVGNIQYFGAGTRLSVL.

The CDR3 sequence is CAIKVVEVGELFF. The CDR3 coding sequence is TGTGCCATCAAGGTGGTGGAGGTCGGGGAGCTGTTTTTT. This sequence joins TRBV10-3 and TRBJ2-2, with D tentatively TRBD2 (5 bases). Germline assignment: CDR1 ENHRY and CDR2 SYGVKD. Trimming stripped 7 bases from V and 7 bases from J, with 13 bases between. The CDR3 has 13 residues.

With respect to this clone: At one boundary the junction diverges from the germline segment, which might be a read error. V usage is TRBV5-4 and J usage is TRBJ1-1; possible D gene TRBD1, 6 bases. Germline V gives CDR1 SGHNT, CDR2 YYREEE (reference sequence). This CDR3 spans 14 amino acids. CDR3: CASSPTGSRTEAFF. The CDR3 DNA reads as TGCGCCAGCAGCCCGACAGGATCAAGGACTGAAGCTTTCTTT.

The chain employs TRBV5-1 and TRBJ2-7, with D perhaps given as TRBD1 or TRBD2 (5 bases each). V was shortened by 0 bases and J by 2 bases, with 12 bases between the two germline ends. This CDR3 is built from 15 residues. Germline V gene lookup returns CDR1 SGHRS and CDR2 YFSETQ. CDR3 bases: TGCGCCAGCAGCTTGGTGGTGGGGGATCCCTACGAGCAGTACTTC. Protein: CASSLVVGDPYEQYF.

In its sample, this clone was seen a few times. The chain couples TRBV5-6 to TRBJ1-4, with D possibly matching TRBD1 (5 bases). Trimming took off 4 bases at V and 5 bases at J, with 15 bases between the two ends. The CDR3 runs to 15 residues. Per the germline V gene, CDR1 is SGHDT and CDR2 is YYEEEE. The CDR3 protein is CASSLSGQVNEKLFF. The CDR3 DNA follows: TGTGCCAGCAGCCTGTCCGGACAAGTGAATGAAAAACTGTTTTTT.

V gene TRBV11-1 combines with J gene TRBJ2-3; D unclear. This CDR3 has 13 residues. V shed 4 bases and J shed 8 bases, with 13 bases lying between them. Germline CDR1 and CDR2: SGHAT and FQDESV (reference sequence). This CDR3 reads CASSSGPSGTQYF. The CDR3 region has the DNA TGTGCCAGCAGCTCCGGGCCCTCGGGTACGCAGTATTTT.

The genes are TRBV5-6 and TRBJ1-6; weak D call: TRBD1 (6 bases). Germline V gene data show CDR1 as SGHDT and CDR2 as YYEEEE. CDR3 size: 17 residues. V was pared by 4 bases and J by 2 bases, with 16 bases between. The CDR3 DNA follows: TGTGCCAGCAGCCCCACCGGGGGGCAGACCTATAATTCACCCCTCCACTTT. Amino acids: CASSPTGGQTYNSPLHF.

The rearrangement links TRBV30 to TRBJ2-1, with D possibly TRBD1 on 5 matching bases. Trimming pared 3 bases from V and 3 bases from J, leaving 12 bases between. Germline V lookup: CDR1 GTSNPN, CDR2 SVGIG (reference sequence). This CDR3 is 14 amino acids long. The CDR3 nucleotides read TGTGCCTGGAGACGGGCAGGGAACTACAATGAGCAGTTCTTC. Amino acids: CAWRRAGNYNEQFF.

The CDR3 reads CASSYGTGGQPQHF. CDR3 sequence (DNA): TGTGCCAGCAGTTACGGCACAGGGGGACAGCCCCAGCATTTT. The chain employs TRBV6-6 and TRBJ1-5, with TRBD1 matching over 8 bases. The junction had 4 bases not matched to a gene; V was cut back by 2 bases and J by 7 bases. CDR3 length: 14 amino acids. CDR1 MNHNY and CDR2 SVGAGI come from the germline V gene (reference sequence).

The rearrangement joins TRBV19 to TRBJ1-2; 10 bases fit TRBD1. The J segment lost 0 bases and the V segment lost 6 bases, leaving 7 bases of the junction unmatched. CDR1 LNHDA and CDR2 SQIVND come from the germline V gene (reference sequence). CDR3 size: 16 residues. This CDR3 is CASRDRGTSANYGYTF. The DNA of the CDR3 is TGTGCCAGTAGGGACAGGGGGACCTCAGCTAACTATGGCTACACCTTC.